This entry features one TCR beta chain sequence. Its cognate antigen is unknown. The data derive from a study of a mutant IDH1 vaccine in newly diagnosed glioma. Study summary: Patients received vaccination from 4-6 weeks after radiotherapy alone, or with temozolomide cycles. Week 35 was safety follow-up visit V12; week 47 was end-of-study visit V13.

Time point meaning: week 35, safety follow-up. The vaccine gave 300 ug of a 20-mer mutant IDH1 peptide subcutaneously per dose. Broader study findings: Pseudoprogression seemed unlinked to shifts in top peripheral T cell clonotypes. Most patients, approximately 93%, showed vaccine-induced immune responses.

TCRdb keeps only in-frame clones here, not all; method: immunoSEQ multiplex PCR. Counted here are around 69,000 clones, about 87% occurring once; the ten biggest clones make up approximately 2%. CDR1 is SGHRS, CDR2 YFSETQ, per germline. This CDR3 comprises 14 residues. The sample here was PBMCs, taken from a glioma patient whose treatment included an IDH1 peptide vaccine. The sequence was obtained from a man aged 30-40 years with glioma. V gene TRBV5-1 combines with J gene TRBJ2-2; perhaps TRBD2 as D (6 bases). CDR3: CATSSGPNTGELFF. The CDR3, as DNA: TGCGCGACCAGTAGCGGCCCGAACACCGGGGAGCTGTTTTTT.